The 6 T cell receptor beta chains below all came from one sample that was sequenced in a study of T cell changes during pregnancy in multiple sclerosis. Using immunoSEQ multiplex PCR, the repertoire was profiled, and TCRdb retains in-frame clones only, with some absent. The sample gives under 90,000 clones, approximately 92% of which show up once; over 3.5% is in the top ten. Specimen: peripheral blood, collected after pregnancy. The receptor set was obtained from a female donor in good health, enrolled as a control in a pregnancy study.

Written as DNA, the CDR3 is TGTGCCAGCAGTGGACAGGGAAAATCGCTCTACGAGCAGTACTTC. It codes for CASSGQGKSLYEQYF. The J gene is TRBJ2-7, the V gene TRBV2; 7 bases fit TRBD1. CDR1 SNHLY and CDR2 FYNNEI come from the germline V gene. J was trimmed by 3 bases and V by 4 bases; bases with no gene match: 9. The CDR3 is 15 residues long.

The rearrangement joins TRBV30 to TRBJ1-5; the D gene is possibly TRBD1 (6 bases). V was trimmed by 6 bases and J by 0 bases, leaving 9 bases between them. Germline CDR1 and CDR2: GTSNPN and SVGIG (reference sequence). This CDR3 comprises 13 residues. For the CDR3, the DNA is TGTGCCTGTGCACAGGGTAGCAATCAGCCCCAGCATTTT. Protein: CACAQGSNQPQHF.

This clone is termed medium-sized. The rearrangement uses TRBV6-4 and TRBJ2-1, with a tentative D call TRBD2 (6 bases). V lost 0 bases to trimming and J lost 6 bases, with 6 bases between them. The CDR3 consists of 13 residues. From germline, CDR1 is MRHNA and CDR2 SNTAGT. CDR3: CASSDSTSNEQFF. The CDR3 coding sequence is TGTGCCAGCAGTGACTCGACTAGCAATGAGCAGTTCTTC.

A single count supports this clone. The V gene is TRBV27, the J gene TRBJ2-5; D unclear. CDR1 and CDR2 (germline): MNHEY, SMNVEV (reference sequence). The CDR3 extends over 12 amino acids. V was pared by 5 bases and J by 1 base, with 5 bases between. The CDR3 sequence is CASSTSQETQYF. In DNA, the CDR3 is TGTGCCAGCAGTACCAGCCAAGAGACCCAGTACTTC.

The V gene is TRBV4-1, the J gene TRBJ2-6; D is undetermined. Germline V gives CDR1 MGHRA, CDR2 YSYEKL. The V and J ends lost 2 bases and 3 bases respectively, with 8 bases between them. The CDR3 has 15 amino acids. The CDR3 DNA reads TGCGCCAGCAGCCAAAAGACGGGTGGGGCCAACGTCCTGACTTTC. Encoded protein: CASSQKTGGANVLTF.

This clone is a singleton in its sample. The V call is TRBV11-3, the J call TRBJ2-1; 8 bases line up with TRBD2. Germline CDR1 and CDR2: SGHNT and YENEEA. The CDR3 consists of 16 residues. V gave up 4 bases and J gave up 4 bases; unmatched junction bases: 9. The CDR3 here is CASSSGLAGAYNEQFF. The DNA of the CDR3 is TGTGCCAGCAGCTCCGGGCTAGCGGGCGCATACAATGAGCAGTTCTTC. The entire variable domain, with the rest obtained from reference TRBV11-3 and TRBJ2-1, is as follows: EAGVVQSPRYKIIEKKQPVAFWCNPISGHNTLYWYLQNLGQGPELLIRYENEEAVDDSQLPKDRFSAERLKGVDSTLKIQPAELGDSAVYLCASSSGLAGAYNEQFFGPGTRLTVL.